The table lists the clone carrying this T cell receptor beta chain with many counts. This entry belongs to a study of neurological immune-mediated disorders. Germline CDR1 is WSHSY and CDR2 is SAAADI. The trim removed 4 bases at V and 2 bases at J, leaving 15 bases unmatched. This CDR3 contains 18 residues. TCRdb re-called the 5' RACE reads through MiXCR, storing one row per CDR3 protein. The table has 50,000 to 60,000 distinct CDR3 sequences, 3% to 4.5% seen once. The TCR sequence derives from a woman aged 35 to 49 with multiple sclerosis. The chain combines TRBV10-2 with TRBJ1-2; 8 bases are a match to TRBD1. The sequenced material came from CD4+ T cells from blood. CDR3: CASSARRQGAFPNYGYTF. The CDR3 region has the DNA TGCGCCAGCAGTGCCCGACGGCAGGGGGCCTTTCCAAACTATGGCTACACCTTC.